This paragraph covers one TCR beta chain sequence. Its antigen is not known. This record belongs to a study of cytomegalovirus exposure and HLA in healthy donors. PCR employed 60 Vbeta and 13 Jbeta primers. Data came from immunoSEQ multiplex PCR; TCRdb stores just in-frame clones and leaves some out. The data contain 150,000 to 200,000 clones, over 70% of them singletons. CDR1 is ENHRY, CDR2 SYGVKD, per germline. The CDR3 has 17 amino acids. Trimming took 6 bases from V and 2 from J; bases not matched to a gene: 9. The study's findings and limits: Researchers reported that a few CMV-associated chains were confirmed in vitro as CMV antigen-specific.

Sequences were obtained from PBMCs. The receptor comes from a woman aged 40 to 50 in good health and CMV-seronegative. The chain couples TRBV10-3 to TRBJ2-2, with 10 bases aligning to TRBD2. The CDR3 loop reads CAIRPERGGLNTGELFF. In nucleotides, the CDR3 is TGTGCCATCAGGCCCGAGCGGGGGGGCCTTAACACCGGGGAGCTGTTTTTT.